This T cell receptor (beta chain) was recorded in a study of T cells in Graves' hyperthyroidism and ophthalmopathy. RNA transcripts were the template for amplifying TCR beta CDR3 regions. HTBI primers were used for first-round RT-PCR of the TCR CDR3. A single record per CDR3 protein comes from TCRdb applying MiXCR to the multiplex PCR reads. The sample includes 600,000 to 900,000 distinct CDR3 sequences, approximately 16% of them seen just once. This clonotype came up many times. The CDR3 is made up of 15 amino acids. Trimming took off 2 bases at V and 2 bases at J, with 11 bases between the two ends. Germline CDR1 MNHEY, CDR2 SMNVEV (reference sequence).

The gene calls are TRBV27 and TRBJ2-3; D remains unclear. Sequencing used blood. The source of this sequence is a young man with Graves' hyperthyroidism. Written as DNA, the CDR3 is TGTGCCAGCAGTTTACAAGGCTTCCTCACAGATACGCAGTATTTT. Its translation: CASSLQGFLTDTQYF.